These T cell receptor beta chains were read from a single sample in a study of OX40 agonist ivuxolimab in advanced cancers. The data were produced by immunoSEQ multiplex PCR, yet TCRdb's version contains in-frame clones alone and is incomplete. In the table there are about 68,000 clones, around 90% of which are singletons. The input for sequencing was CD4+ or CD8+ T cells sorted from blood, taken in a trial of the OX40 agonist ivuxolimab. The receptors derive from an adult with an advanced solid tumor such as melanoma, head and neck, liver or kidney cancer. CDR3s include the opening cysteine and the closing phenylalanine or tryptophan. A D gene is named only where the DNA matches it firmly. Only part of the rows carry a size: once, few, many, or a class if the clone is expanded.

CDR3: CASSRSTPEGLDQPQHF; DNA: TGTGCCAGCAGTAGAAGCACTCCGGAGGGTTTAGATCAGCCCCAGCATTTT; D: .; size: .; J: TRBJ1-5; V: TRBV27
CDR3: CASSPDGNTIYF; DNA: TGCGCCAGCAGCCCCGATGGAAACACCATATATTTT; D: .; size: .; J: TRBJ1-3; V: TRBV4-1
CDR3: CASRLRLAGLYEQYF; DNA: TGTGCCAGCAGGCTGAGACTAGCGGGTCTGTACGAGCAGTACTTC; D: TRBD2; size: .; J: TRBJ2-7; V: TRBV6-4
CDR3: CASSLDGFKSTEAFF; DNA: TGTGCCAGCAGCTTAGATGGGTTTAAGAGCACTGAAGCTTTCTTT; D: .; size: .; J: TRBJ1-1; V: TRBV7-8
CDR3: CASTAGDSYNEQFF; DNA: TGCGCCAGCACGGCGGGAGACTCCTACAATGAGCAGTTCTTC; D: TRBD2; size: once; J: TRBJ2-1; V: TRBV5-1
CDR3: CATSWTMEETQYF; DNA: TGTGCCACTTCTTGGACAATGGAAGAGACCCAGTACTTC; D: .; size: .; J: TRBJ2-5; V: TRBV19
CDR3: CASSIKGWGDQTNEKLFF; DNA: TGTGCCAGCAGCATAAAAGGCTGGGGGGACCAAACTAATGAAAAACTGTTTTTT; D: .; size: .; J: TRBJ1-4; V: TRBV21-1
CDR3: CASSVRGNGSTNEKLFF; DNA: TGTGCCAGCAGCGTACGAGGGAATGGAAGCACTAATGAAAAACTGTTTTTT; D: .; size: once; J: TRBJ1-4; V: TRBV9
CDR3: CASSLFTGTSGSENIQYF; DNA: TGTGCCAGCTCACTCTTTACCGGGACTAGCGGGAGTGAAAACATTCAGTACTTC; D: TRBD2; size: .; J: TRBJ2-4; V: TRBV18
CDR3: CASTLAGEGTDTQYF; DNA: TGTGCCAGCACTTTAGCGGGAGAGGGCACAGATACGCAGTATTTT; D: TRBD2; size: .; J: TRBJ2-3; V: TRBV27
CDR3: CATSRGGGRGGRNEQFF; DNA: TGTGCCACCAGCAGAGGTGGTGGCAGGGGTGGGAGGAATGAGCAGTTCTTC; D: .; size: once; J: TRBJ2-1; V: TRBV15
CDR3: CASSQNRLTIGNQPQHF; DNA: TGTGCCAGCTCACAGAACAGGTTGACTATAGGAAATCAGCCCCAGCATTTT; D: .; size: .; J: TRBJ1-5; V: TRBV18
CDR3: CASSLAKRLGRPEAFF; DNA: TGTGCCAGCAGCTTAGCGAAACGACTCGGGCGTCCTGAAGCTTTCTTT; D: .; size: .; J: TRBJ1-1; V: TRBV11-1
CDR3: CATSLGQGQEKLFF; DNA: TGTGCCACCAGCCTGGGACAGGGACAAGAAAAACTGTTTTTT; D: TRBD1; size: .; J: TRBJ1-4; V: TRBV15
CDR3: CASSLTGLAGGPDTQYF; DNA: TGTGCCAGCAGCCTTACCGGACTAGCGGGGGGGCCAGATACGCAGTATTTT; D: TRBD2; size: .; J: TRBJ2-3; V: TRBV4-2
CDR3: CASSLPTDTHNEQFF; DNA: TGCGCCAGCAGCTTACCGACAGATACCCACAATGAGCAGTTCTTC; D: .; size: .; J: TRBJ2-1; V: TRBV5-1
CDR3: CASSIIGQGTIGYTF; DNA: TGTGCCAGTAGTATTATTGGACAGGGGACCATCGGCTACACCTTC; D: TRBD1; size: .; J: TRBJ1-2; V: TRBV19
CDR3: CSATQEHSGNTIYF; DNA: TGCAGCGCCACACAGGAGCACTCTGGAAACACCATATATTTT; D: .; size: .; J: TRBJ1-3; V: TRBV29-1
CDR3: CASSRYSSGANVLTF; DNA: TGTGCCAGCAGCCGATACAGCTCTGGGGCCAACGTCCTGACTTTC; D: .; size: .; J: TRBJ2-6; V: TRBV25-1
CDR3: CASSKVASGRDDEQFF; DNA: TGTGCCAGCAGCAAAGTGGCTAGCGGGAGGGACGATGAGCAGTTCTTC; D: .; size: .; J: TRBJ2-1; V: TRBV21-1
CDR3: CASSLPGGPSDEQFF; DNA: TGTGCCAGCAGCTTGCCGGGAGGGCCCAGCGATGAGCAGTTCTTC; D: TRBD2; size: .; J: TRBJ2-1; V: TRBV5-4
CDR3: CASSHTGTGMLSNEKLFF; DNA: TGTGCCAGCAGCCATACCGGGACAGGGATGCTATCTAATGAAAAACTGTTTTTT; D: TRBD1; size: .; J: TRBJ1-4; V: TRBV4-2
CDR3: CASSYNPGQTYGYTF; DNA: TGTGCCAGCAGCTACAATCCGGGACAGACCTATGGCTACACCTTC; D: TRBD1; size: .; J: TRBJ1-2; V: TRBV7-9
CDR3: CASSSHLETYGYTF; DNA: TGTGCCAGCAGCAGCCACCTTGAAACCTATGGCTACACCTTC; D: .; size: once; J: TRBJ1-2; V: TRBV7-6
CDR3: CASSQEGVRRDTQYF; DNA: TGCGCCAGCAGCCAAGAGGGGGTACGTCGAGATACGCAGTATTTT; D: .; size: once; J: TRBJ2-3; V: TRBV4-1
CDR3: CASRGLGADNEKLFF; DNA: TGTGCCAGTAGGGGTCTCGGGGCCGATAATGAAAAACTGTTTTTT; D: .; size: .; J: TRBJ1-4; V: TRBV19